Sequencing of this T cell receptor beta chain was carried out in a study of cytomegalovirus exposure and HLA in healthy donors. The CDR3 has 18 residues. V shed 6 bases, J shed 4 bases, and the junction held 19 bases outside the gene matches. CDR1 and CDR2 from the germline V gene are MNHEY and SMNVEV (reference sequence). Amplification used 60 Vbeta primers and 13 Jbeta primers. Here immunoSEQ multiplex PCR was the method, and the copy in TCRdb shows in-frame clones only, minus some. In the table there are some 140,000 clones, approximately 80% of which are singletons. The sequencing sample was made of PBMCs. The source of this sequence is a man under 40 in good health and CMV-seropositive. The V gene is TRBV27, the J gene TRBJ2-3, with 7 bases aligning to TRBD1. The chain's CDR3 is CASSTRAGTERWADTQYF. The CDR3 DNA follows: TGTGCCAGCAGCACCCGTGCCGGGACAGAACGATGGGCAGATACGCAGTATTTT.